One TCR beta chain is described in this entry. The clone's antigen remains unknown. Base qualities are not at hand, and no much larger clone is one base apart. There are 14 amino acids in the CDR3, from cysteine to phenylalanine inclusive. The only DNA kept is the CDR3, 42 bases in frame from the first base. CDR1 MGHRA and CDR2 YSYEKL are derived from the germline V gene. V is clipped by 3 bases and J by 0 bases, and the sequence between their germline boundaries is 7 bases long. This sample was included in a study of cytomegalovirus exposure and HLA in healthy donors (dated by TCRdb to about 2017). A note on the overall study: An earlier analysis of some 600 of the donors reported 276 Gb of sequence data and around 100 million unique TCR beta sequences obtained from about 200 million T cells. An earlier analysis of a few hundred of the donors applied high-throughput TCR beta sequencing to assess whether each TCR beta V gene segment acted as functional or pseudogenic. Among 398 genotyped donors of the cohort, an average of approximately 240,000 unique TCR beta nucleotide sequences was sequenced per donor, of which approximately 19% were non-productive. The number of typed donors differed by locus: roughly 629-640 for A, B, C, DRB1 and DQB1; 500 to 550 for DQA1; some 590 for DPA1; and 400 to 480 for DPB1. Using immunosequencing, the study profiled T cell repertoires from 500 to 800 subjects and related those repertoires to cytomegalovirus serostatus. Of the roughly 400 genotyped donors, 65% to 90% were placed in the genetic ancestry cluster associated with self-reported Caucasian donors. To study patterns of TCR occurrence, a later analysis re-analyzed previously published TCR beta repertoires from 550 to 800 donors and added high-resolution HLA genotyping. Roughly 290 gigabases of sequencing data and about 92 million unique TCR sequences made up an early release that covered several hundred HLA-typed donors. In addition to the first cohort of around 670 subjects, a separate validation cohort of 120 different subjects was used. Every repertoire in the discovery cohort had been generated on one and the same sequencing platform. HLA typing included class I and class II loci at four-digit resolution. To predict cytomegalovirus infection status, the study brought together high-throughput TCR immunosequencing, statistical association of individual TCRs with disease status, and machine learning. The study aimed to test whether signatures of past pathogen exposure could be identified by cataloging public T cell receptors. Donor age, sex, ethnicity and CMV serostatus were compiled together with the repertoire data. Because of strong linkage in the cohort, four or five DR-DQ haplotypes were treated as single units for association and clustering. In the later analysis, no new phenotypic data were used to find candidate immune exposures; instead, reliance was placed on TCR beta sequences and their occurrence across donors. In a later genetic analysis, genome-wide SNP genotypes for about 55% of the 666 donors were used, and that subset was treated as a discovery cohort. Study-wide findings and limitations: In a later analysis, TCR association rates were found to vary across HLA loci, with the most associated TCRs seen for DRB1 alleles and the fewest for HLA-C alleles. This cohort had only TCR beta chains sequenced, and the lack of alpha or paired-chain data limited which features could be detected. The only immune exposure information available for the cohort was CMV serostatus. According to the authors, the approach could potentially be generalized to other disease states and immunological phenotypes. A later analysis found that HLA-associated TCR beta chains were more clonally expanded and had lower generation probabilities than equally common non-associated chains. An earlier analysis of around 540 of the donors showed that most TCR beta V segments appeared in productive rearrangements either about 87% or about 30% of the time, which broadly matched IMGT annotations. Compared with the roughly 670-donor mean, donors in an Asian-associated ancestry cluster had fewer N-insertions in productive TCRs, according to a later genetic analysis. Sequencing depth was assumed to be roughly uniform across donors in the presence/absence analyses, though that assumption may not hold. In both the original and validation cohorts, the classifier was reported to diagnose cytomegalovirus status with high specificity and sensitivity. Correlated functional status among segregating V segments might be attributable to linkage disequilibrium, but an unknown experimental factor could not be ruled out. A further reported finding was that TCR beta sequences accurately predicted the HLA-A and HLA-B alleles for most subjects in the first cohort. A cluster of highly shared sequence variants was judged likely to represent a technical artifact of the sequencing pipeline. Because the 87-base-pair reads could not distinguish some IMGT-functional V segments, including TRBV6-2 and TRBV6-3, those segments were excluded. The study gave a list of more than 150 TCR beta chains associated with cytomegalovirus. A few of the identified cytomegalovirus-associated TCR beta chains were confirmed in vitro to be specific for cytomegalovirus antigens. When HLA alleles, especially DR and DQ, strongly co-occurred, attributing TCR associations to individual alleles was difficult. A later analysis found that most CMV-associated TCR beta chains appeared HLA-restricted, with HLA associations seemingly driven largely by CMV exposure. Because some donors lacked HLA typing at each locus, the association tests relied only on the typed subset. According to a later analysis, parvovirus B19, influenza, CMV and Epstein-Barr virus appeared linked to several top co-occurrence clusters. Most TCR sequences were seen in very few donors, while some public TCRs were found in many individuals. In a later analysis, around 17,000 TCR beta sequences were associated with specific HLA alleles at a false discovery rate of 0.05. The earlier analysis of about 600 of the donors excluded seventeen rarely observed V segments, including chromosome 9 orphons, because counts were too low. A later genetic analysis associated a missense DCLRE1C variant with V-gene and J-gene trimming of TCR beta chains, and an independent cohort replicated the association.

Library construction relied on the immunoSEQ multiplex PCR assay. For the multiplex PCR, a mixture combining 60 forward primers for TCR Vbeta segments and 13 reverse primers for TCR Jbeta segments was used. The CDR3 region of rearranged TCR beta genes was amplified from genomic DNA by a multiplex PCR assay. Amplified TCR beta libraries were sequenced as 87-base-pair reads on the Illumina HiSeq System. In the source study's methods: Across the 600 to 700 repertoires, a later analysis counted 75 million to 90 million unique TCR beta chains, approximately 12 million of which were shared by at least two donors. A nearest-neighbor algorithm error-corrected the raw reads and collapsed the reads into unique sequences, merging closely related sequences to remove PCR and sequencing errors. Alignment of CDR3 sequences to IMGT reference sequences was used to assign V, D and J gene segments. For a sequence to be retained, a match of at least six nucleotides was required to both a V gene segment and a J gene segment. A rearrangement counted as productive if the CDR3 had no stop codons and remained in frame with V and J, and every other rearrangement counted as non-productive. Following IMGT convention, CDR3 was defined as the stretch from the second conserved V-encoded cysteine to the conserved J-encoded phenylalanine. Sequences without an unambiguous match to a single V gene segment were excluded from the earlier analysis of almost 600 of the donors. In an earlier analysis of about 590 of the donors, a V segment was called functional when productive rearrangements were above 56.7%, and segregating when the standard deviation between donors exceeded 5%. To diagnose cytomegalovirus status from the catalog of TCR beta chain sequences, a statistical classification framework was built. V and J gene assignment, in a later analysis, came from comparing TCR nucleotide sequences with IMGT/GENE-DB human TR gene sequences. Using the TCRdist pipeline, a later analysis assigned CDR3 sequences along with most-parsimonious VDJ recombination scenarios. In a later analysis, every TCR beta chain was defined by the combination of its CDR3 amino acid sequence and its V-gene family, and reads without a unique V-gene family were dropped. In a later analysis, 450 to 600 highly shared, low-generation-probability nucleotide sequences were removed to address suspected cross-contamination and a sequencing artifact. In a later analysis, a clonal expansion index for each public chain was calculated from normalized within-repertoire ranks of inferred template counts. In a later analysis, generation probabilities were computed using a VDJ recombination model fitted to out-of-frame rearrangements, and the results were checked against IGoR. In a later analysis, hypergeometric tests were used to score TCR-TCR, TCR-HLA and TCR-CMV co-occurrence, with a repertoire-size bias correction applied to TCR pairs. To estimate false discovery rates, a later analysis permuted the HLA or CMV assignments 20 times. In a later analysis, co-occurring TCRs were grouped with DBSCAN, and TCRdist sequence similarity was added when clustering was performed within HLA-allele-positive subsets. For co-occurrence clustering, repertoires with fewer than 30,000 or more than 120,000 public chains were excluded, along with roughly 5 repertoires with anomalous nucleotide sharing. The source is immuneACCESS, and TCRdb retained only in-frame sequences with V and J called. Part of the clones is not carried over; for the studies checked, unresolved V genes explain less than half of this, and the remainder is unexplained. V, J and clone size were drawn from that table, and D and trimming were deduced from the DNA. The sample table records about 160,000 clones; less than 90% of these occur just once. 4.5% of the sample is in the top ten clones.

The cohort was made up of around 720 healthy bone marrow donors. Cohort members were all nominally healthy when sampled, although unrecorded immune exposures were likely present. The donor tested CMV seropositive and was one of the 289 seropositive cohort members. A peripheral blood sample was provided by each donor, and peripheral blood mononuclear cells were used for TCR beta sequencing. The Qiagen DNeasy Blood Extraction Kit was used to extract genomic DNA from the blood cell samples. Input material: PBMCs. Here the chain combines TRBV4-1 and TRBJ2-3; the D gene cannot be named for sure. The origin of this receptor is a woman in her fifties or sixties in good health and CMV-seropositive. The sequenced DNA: TGCGCCAGCAGCCACCCTTTTAGCACAGATACGCAGTATTTT. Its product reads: CASSHPFSTDTQYF.